This T cell receptor beta chain derives from a study of T cell responses to AZD1222 COVID-19 vaccine. Study-level findings and limits: Seropositivity was recorded at baseline in only 6 or 7 AZD1222 recipients.

Points on this clone: Its specificity is unknown.

V lost 1 base to trimming and J lost 5 bases, with 8 bases between them. Germline CDR1 SGHTA, CDR2 FQGNSA. The CDR3 sequence is 13 residues long. Clones were sequenced by immunoSEQ multiplex PCR, and TCRdb holds only the in-frame ones, with some missing. The data contain 130,000 to 150,000 clones, around 91% of them singletons. J is TRBJ1-1 and V is TRBV7-2; D is unclear. This specimen was peripheral blood, taken on day 0 of AZD1222 vaccination. This sequence originates from an adult in good health. The CDR3 reads CASSLEMETEAFF. The CDR3 DNA follows: TGTGCCAGCAGCTTAGAAATGGAGACTGAAGCTTTCTTT.